This TCR beta chain comes out of a study of blood T cell repertoires in COVID-19. Study summary: Recovery among Cohort 3 donors was established by two negative PCRs, clearance, or symptom resolution. Acute-phase and convalescent COVID-19 samples originated in the United States, Italy and Spain. PBMCs, B-cell-depleted T cells, or T cells provided the cDNA or gDNA that made up the material.

Participants' reported clinical history set cohort assignment. Repertoires were generated with immunoSEQ multiplex PCR, while TCRdb's copy carries only in-frame clones and drops some. Found here are around 360,000 clones, 80% to 90% of them singletons; the top ten hold 1.9%. This clone was detected once. The receptor comes from a man aged 35 to 55 in a cohort exposed to, infected with or recovered from COVID-19 (not recorded which). Sample: PBMCs or T cells enriched from blood (not recorded which).

Here the CDR3 DNA reads TGTGCCAGCACCGAGGGGACAGTGTACAATGAGCAGTTCTTC. It codes for CASTEGTVYNEQFF. The rearrangement joins TRBV7-9 to TRBJ2-1; 7 nucleotides match TRBD1. J was trimmed by 4 bases and V by 7 bases; bases with no gene match: 7. The CDR3 loop spans 14 amino acids. Germline lookup yields CDR1 SEHNR and CDR2 FQNEAQ (reference sequence).